The rows below give T cell receptor beta chains drawn from one sample of a study of T cell repertoires in cytomegalovirus infection. TCRdb re-derived calls from the reads in MiXCR, one entry per CDR3 protein. Among over 150,000 distinct CDR3 sequences listed, roughly 15% were seen once. The sequenced material came from CD8+ T cells from PBMCs. The receptors originated from a human donor in good health (CMV status not recorded). Some clones in this sample may be carry-over from other donors' samples. CDR3s include the opening cysteine and the closing phenylalanine or tryptophan. A D gene is named only where the DNA matches it firmly. Clone sizes are given selectively: once, few, many, or a class where the clone is expanded.

clone_size d_call j_call v_call cdr3_nt cdr3_aa
NA NA TRBJ1-1 TRBV7-2 TGTGCCAGCAGCTTAGGGCAGGGAATTGCTCTTGGAGCTTTCTTT CASSLGQGIALGAFF
NA TRBD2 TRBJ2-3 TRBV13 TGTGCCAGCAGGGGAGGCGGGGGTGTACGCACAGATACGCAGTATTTT CASRGGGGVRTDTQYF
NA TRBD1 TRBJ1-2 TRBV9 TGTGCCAGCAGCGTTTCCGGGACAGCTAATGGCTACACCTTC CASSVSGTANGYTF
NA NA TRBJ1-5 TRBV19 TGTGCCAGTAGTATAGATCTCGGGGGGATCGTCAATCAGCCCCAGCATTTT CASSIDLGGIVNQPQHF
few NA TRBJ1-1 TRBV7-2 TGTGCCAGCAGCATAAGTCGGACATTAAACACTGAAGCTTTCTTT CASSISRTLNTEAFF
few NA TRBJ1-4 TRBV28 TGTGCCAGCAGTCCCCCGGGAGCTAATGAAAAACTGTTTTTT CASSPPGANEKLFF
NA NA TRBJ2-1 TRBV7-9 TGTGCCAGCAGCCCCCAAGTGGGGGGAAGAAATGAGCAGTTCTTC CASSPQVGGRNEQFF
NA TRBD1 TRBJ2-7 TRBV28 TGTGCCAGCAGTACCCCAGGGGGCTACGAGCAGTACTTC CASSTPGGYEQYF
NA NA TRBJ2-5 TRBV25-1 TGTGCCAGCAGTGAATATACAGCCGACCAAGAGACCCAGTACTTC CASSEYTADQETQYF
few NA TRBJ2-1 TRBV29-1 TGCAGCGTTGTCGTGCAGGAGGAGTTCTTC CSVVVQEEFF
few NA TRBJ1-2 TRBV6-5 TGTGCCAGCAACCGGGACCCAACCCCACAGGGCTATGGCTACACCTTC CASNRDPTPQGYGYTF
NA NA TRBJ2-1 TRBV7-3 TGTGCCAGCAGCTTAGTTCTGGGGTCCTACAATGAGCAGTTCTTC CASSLVLGSYNEQFF
NA TRBD1 TRBJ1-2 TRBV20-1 TGCAGTGCTCCAGGGGGGGGACAGGGGCCCTCTAACTATGGCTACACCTTC CSAPGGGQGPSNYGYTF
NA TRBD1 TRBJ2-7 TRBV4-1 TGCGCCAGCAGCCTTCGCGGGACAGGGGCCTACGAGCAGTACTTC CASSLRGTGAYEQYF
NA TRBD2 TRBJ2-5 TRBV5-1 TGCGCCAGCAGCTTGGCCAACCTAGCGGGAGGGCCCCAAGAGACCCAGTACTTC CASSLANLAGGPQETQYF